This T cell receptor (beta chain) derives from a study of beta chain features in type 1 diabetes. Study context: Age, gender and cell yields were similar between patients and healthy donors. Roughly 98 million sorted cells were examined across all samples.

With respect to this clone: Its antigen is still unknown.

Between the trimmed V and J ends, which lost 0 bases and 1 base, there was a span of 11 bases. The CDR3 sequence is 16 residues long. From germline, CDR1 is SGDLS and CDR2 YYNGEE. General observations from the study: cDNA-based reads could over-represent cells with high TCR expression.

Since all of the isolated RNA was reverse transcribed, expressed TCRB transcripts were what got sequenced. Some clones are missing from TCRdb's copy, which holds only in-frame ones; the method was immunoSEQ multiplex PCR. The sample carries approximately 380,000 clones, approximately 15% recorded once. V usage is TRBV9 and J usage is TRBJ2-1, with D perhaps matching TRBD2 (6 bases). This clonotype originated in a woman younger than 30 in good health. Material for sequencing was naive CD4+ T cells from blood. The CDR3 is CASSVVGGRSYNEQFF. The CDR3 nucleotides are TGTGCCAGCAGCGTAGTTGGGGGGAGATCCTACAATGAGCAGTTCTTC.